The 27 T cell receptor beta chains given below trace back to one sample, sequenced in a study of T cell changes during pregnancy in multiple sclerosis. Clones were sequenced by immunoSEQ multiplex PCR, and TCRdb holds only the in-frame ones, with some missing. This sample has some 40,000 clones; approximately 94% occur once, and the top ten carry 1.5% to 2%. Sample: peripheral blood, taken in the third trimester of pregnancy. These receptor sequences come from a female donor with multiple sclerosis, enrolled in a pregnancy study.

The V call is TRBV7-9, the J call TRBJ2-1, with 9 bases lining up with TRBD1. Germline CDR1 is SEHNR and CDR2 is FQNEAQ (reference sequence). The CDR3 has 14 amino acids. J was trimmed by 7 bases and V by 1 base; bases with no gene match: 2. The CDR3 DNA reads TGTGCCAGCAGCTTAGGGACAGGGGTTAATGAGCAGTTCTTC. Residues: CASSLGTGVNEQFF.

CDR3 region: CASNDRGREKLFF. The CDR3 region has the DNA TGTGCCAGTAATGACAGGGGACGTGAAAAACTGTTTTTT. The chain employs TRBV19 and TRBJ1-4; 8 bases map to TRBD1. From germline, CDR1 is LNHDA and CDR2 SQIVND (reference sequence). V lost 7 bases, J lost 7 bases, and 5 bases stayed unmatched. The CDR3 sequence is 13 residues long.

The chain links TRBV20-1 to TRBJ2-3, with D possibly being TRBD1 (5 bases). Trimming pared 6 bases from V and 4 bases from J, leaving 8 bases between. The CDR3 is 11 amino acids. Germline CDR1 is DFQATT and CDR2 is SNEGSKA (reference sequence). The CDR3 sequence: CSAETADTQYF. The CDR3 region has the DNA TGCAGTGCCGAGACAGCAGATACGCAGTATTTT.

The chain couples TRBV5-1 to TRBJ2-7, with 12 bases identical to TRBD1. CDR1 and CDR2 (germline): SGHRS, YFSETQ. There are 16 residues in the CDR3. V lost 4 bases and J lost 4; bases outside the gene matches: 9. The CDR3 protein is CASSHGPGQGAYEQYF. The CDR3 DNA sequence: TGCGCCAGCAGCCATGGCCCGGGACAGGGGGCTTACGAGCAGTACTTC.

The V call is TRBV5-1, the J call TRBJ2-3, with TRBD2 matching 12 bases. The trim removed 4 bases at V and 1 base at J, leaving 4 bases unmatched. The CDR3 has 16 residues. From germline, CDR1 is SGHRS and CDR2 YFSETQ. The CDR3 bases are TGCGCCAGCAGCCCACTAGCGGGGGGAGGCACAGATACGCAGTATTTT. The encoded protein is CASSPLAGGGTDTQYF.

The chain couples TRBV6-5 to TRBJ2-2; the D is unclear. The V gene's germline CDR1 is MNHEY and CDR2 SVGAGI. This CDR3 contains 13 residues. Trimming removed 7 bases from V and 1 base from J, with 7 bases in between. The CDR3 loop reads CASTPGNTGELFF. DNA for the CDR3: TGTGCCAGCACCCCAGGGAACACCGGGGAGCTGTTTTTT.

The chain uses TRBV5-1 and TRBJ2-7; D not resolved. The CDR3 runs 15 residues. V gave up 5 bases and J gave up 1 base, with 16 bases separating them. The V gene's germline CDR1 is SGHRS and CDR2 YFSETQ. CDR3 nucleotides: TGCGCCAGCAGACCGGCTCCGGTCGGGTCCTACGAGCAGTACTTC. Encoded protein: CASRPAPVGSYEQYF.

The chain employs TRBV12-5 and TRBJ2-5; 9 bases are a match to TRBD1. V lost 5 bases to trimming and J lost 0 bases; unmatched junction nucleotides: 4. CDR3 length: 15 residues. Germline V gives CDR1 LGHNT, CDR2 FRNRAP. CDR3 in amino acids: CASGPGQGYQETQYF. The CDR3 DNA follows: TGTGCTAGTGGTCCAGGACAGGGGTACCAAGAGACCCAGTACTTC.

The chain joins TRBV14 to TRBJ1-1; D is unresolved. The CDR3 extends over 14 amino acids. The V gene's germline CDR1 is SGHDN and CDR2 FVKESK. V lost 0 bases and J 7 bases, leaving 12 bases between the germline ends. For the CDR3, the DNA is TGTGCCAGCAGCCAAGATCTAAGAGTGATTGAAGCTTTCTTT. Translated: CASSQDLRVIEAFF.

The CDR3, as DNA: TGTGCCAGCTATGACAGAGCTAATGAAAAACTGTTTTTT. This sequence encodes CASYDRANEKLFF. The rearrangement links TRBV25-1 to TRBJ1-4; possibly TRBD1 for D (5 bases). There are 13 residues in the CDR3. Trimming shortened V by 8 bases and J by 3 bases, and 10 bases separated the two germline ends. Germline lookup yields CDR1 MGHDK and CDR2 SYGVNS.

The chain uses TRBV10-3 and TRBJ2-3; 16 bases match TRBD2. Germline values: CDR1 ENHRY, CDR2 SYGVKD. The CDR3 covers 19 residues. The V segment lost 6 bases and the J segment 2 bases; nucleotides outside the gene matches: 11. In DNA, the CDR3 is TGTGCCATCAGACCGGGGGGGACTAGCGGGAGGGCCTTCACAGATACGCAGTATTTT. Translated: CAIRPGGTSGRAFTDTQYF.

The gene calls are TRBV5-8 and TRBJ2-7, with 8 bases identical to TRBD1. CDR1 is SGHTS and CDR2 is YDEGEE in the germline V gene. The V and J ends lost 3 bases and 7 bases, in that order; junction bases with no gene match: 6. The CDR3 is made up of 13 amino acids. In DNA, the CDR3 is TGTGCCAGCAGCTCGGACAGGGTATGGGAGCAGTACTTC. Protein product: CASSSDRVWEQYF.

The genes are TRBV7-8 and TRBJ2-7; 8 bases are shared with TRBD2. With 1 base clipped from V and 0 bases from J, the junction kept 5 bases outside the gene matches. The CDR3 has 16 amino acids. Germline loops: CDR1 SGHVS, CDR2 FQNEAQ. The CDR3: CASSLVTSGGSYEQYF. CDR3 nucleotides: TGTGCCAGCAGCTTAGTGACCAGCGGGGGCTCCTACGAGCAGTACTTC.

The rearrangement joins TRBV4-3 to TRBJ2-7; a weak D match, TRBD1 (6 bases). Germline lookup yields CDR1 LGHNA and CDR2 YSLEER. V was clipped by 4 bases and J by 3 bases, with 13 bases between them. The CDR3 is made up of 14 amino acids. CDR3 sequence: CASSPQGSIYEQYF. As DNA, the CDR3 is TGCGCCAGCAGCCCCCAGGGGAGCATCTACGAGCAGTACTTC.

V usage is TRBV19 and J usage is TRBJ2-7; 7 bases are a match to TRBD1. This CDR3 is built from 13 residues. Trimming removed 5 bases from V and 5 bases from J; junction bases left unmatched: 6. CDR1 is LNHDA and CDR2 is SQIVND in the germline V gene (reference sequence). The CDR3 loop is CASSPGTAHEQYF. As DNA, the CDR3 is TGTGCCAGTAGTCCCGGGACAGCTCACGAGCAGTACTTC.

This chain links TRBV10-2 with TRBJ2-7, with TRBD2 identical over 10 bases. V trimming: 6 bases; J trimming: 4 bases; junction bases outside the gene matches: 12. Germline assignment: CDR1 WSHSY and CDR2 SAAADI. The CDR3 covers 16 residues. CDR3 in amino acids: CASRTVLAGESYEQYF. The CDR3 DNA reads TGCGCCAGCAGGACGGTCCTAGCGGGAGAGTCGTACGAGCAGTACTTC.

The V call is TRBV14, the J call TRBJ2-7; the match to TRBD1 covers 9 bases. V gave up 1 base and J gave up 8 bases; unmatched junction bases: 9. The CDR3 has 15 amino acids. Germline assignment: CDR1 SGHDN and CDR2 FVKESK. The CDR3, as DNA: TGTGCCAGCAGCCAAGTGTCCGGGACAGGGAGGCAGCAGTACTTC. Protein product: CASSQVSGTGRQQYF.

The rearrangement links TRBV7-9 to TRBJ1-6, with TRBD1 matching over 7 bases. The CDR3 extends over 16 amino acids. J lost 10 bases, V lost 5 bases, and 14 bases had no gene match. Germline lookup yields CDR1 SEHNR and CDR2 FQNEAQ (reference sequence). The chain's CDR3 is CASSKGGGGPQSPLHF. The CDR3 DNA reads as TGTGCCAGCAGCAAAGGGGGCGGTGGACCACAATCACCCCTCCACTTT.

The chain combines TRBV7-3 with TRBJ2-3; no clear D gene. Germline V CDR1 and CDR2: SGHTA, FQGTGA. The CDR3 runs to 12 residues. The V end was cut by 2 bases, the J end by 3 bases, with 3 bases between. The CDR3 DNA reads TGTGCCAGCAGCTTATTAACAGATACGCAGTATTTT. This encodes CASSLLTDTQYF.

The CDR3 DNA is TGCGCCAGCAGCACGTCCGGGACAAACTCTGGAAACACCATATATTTT. Translation gives CASSTSGTNSGNTIYF. The chain employs TRBV5-1 and TRBJ1-3; tentative D call: TRBD1 (6 bases). Looked up from germline, CDR1 is SGHRS and CDR2 is YFSETQ. CDR3 length: 16 amino acids. Trimming removed 4 bases from V and 0 bases from J, with 14 bases in between.

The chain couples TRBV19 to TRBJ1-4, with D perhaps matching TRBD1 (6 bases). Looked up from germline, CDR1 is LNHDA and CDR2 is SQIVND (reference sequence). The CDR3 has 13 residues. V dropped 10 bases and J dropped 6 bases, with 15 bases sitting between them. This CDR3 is CATFQGRDEKLFF. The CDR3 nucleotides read TGTGCCACGTTCCAGGGGAGGGATGAAAAACTGTTTTTT.

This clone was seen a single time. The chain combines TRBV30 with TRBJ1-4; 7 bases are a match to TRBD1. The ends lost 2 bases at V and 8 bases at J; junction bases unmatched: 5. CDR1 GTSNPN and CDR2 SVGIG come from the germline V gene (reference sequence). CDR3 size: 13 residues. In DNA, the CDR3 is TGTGCCTGGAGTCGGGACAGAAAGGAAAAACTGTTTTTT. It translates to CAWSRDRKEKLFF.

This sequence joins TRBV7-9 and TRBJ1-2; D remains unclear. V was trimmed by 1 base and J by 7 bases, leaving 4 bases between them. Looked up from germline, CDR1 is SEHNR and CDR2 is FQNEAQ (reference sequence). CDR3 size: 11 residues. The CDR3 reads CASSLVRGYTF. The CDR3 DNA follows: TGTGCCAGCAGCTTAGTGCGTGGCTACACCTTC.

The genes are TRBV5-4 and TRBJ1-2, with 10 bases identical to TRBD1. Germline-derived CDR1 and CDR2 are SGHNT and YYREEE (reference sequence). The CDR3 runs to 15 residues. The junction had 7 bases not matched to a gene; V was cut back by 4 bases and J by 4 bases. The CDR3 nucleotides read TGTGCCAGCAGCCTCGACAGGGGGCGCACCTATGGCTACACCTTC. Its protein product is CASSLDRGRTYGYTF.

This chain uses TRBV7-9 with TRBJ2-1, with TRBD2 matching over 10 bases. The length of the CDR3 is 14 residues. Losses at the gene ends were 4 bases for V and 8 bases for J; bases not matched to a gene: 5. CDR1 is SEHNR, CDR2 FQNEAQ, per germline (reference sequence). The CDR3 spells CASSSFGTSDEQFF. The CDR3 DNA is TGTGCCAGCAGCTCCTTCGGGACTAGCGATGAGCAGTTCTTC.

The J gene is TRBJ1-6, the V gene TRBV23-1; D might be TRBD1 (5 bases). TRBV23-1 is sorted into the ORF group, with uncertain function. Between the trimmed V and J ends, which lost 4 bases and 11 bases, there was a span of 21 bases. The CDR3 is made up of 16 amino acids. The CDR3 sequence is CASSLWGWGLRTPLHF. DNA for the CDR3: TGCGCCAGCAGTCTGTGGGGCTGGGGCTTAAGGACACCCCTCCACTTT.

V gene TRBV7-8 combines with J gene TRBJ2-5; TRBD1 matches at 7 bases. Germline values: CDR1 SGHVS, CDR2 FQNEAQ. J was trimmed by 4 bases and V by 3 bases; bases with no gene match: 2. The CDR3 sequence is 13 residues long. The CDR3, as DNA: TGTGCCAGCAGCTTCCCAGGGGGAGAGACCCAGTACTTC. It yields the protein CASSFPGGETQYF.